These 3 T cell receptor beta chains share one sample of origin, sequenced in a study of control samples from healthy donors and cancer patients (dated by TCRdb to about 2020). The protocol used for the library was the immunoSEQ multiplex PCR assay. As stored in TCRdb, this immuneACCESS dataset retains in-frame rearrangements with V and J assigned. A fraction of the clones does not appear; measured against another copy, unresolved V genes explain less than half of the discrepancy, and the remainder lacks a known reason. In all, the sample holds around 76,000 clones, and roughly nine tenths of those were seen once. The ten biggest clones cover over 9% of the sample. The specimen was PBMCs. The receptor set was obtained from a woman between 45 and 65 years old with colorectal cancer.

The rearrangement links TRBV19 to TRBJ1-6, with a tentative D call TRBD1 (6 bases). CDR3 length equals 14 residues. CDR1 is LNHDA and CDR2 is SQIVND in the germline V gene (reference sequence). The V and J ends lost 3 bases and 7 bases respectively, with 10 bases between them. CDR3 residues: CASSMDSRNSPLHF. The DNA for the CDR3 is TGTGCCAGTAGTATGGACAGTCGGAATTCACCCCTCCACTTT.

The CDR3 reads CASRPGLTPRDTQYF. For the CDR3, the DNA is TGTGCCAGCAGGCCGGGGCTCACACCAAGGGATACGCAGTATTTT. The chain recombines TRBV7-2 with TRBJ2-3; either TRBD1 or TRBD2 may supply D (5 bases each). Trimming removed 6 bases from V and 6 bases from J, with 19 bases in between. The CDR3 runs 15 residues. Germline V gene lookup returns CDR1 SGHTA and CDR2 FQGNSA.

The chain is built from TRBV7-2 and TRBJ2-7, with D possibly called TRBD1 or TRBD2 (5 bases each). V gave up 0 bases and J gave up 2 bases, with 11 bases separating them. CDR3 length: 15 residues. Germline CDR1 reads SGHTA; CDR2 reads FQGNSA. CDR3 residues: CASSLAPQGPYEQYV. The CDR3 coding sequence is TGTGCCAGCAGCTTAGCCCCGCAGGGACCCTACGAGCAGTACGTC.